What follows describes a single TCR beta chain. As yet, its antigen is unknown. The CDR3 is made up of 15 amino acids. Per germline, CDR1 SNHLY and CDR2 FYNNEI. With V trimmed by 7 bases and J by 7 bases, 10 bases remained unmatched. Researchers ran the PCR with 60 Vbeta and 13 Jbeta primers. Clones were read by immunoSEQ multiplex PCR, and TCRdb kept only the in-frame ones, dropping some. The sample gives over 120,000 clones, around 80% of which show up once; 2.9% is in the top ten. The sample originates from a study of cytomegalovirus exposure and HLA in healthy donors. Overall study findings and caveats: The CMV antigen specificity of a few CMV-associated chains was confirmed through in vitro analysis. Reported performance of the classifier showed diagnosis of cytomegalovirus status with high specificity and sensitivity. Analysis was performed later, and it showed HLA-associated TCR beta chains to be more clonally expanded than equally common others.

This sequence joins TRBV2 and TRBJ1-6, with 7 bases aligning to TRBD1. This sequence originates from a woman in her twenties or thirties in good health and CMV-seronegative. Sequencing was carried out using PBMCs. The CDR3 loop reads CASTPNRGRNSPLHF. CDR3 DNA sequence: TGTGCCAGCACCCCGAACAGGGGTCGAAATTCACCCCTCCACTTT.